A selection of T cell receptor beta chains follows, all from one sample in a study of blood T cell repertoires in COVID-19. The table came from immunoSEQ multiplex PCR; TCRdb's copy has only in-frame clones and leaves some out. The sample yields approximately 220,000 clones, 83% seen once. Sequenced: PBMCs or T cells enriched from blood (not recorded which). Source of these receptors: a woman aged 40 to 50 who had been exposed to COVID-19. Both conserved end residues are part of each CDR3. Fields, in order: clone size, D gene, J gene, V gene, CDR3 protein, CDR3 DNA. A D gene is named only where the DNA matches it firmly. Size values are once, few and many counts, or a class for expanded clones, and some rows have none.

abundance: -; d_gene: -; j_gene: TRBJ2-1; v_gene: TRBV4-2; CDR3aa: CASSQEEQSNTNEQFF; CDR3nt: TGTGCCAGCAGCCAAGAGGAACAGAGCAATACAAATGAGCAGTTCTTC
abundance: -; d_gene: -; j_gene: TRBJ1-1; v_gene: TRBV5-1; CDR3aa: CASSARVGTEAFF; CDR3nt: TGCGCCAGCAGCGCCAGGGTAGGGACTGAAGCTTTCTTT
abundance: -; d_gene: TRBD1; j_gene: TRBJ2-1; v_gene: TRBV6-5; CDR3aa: CASSYSTGLNNEQFF; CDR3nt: TGTGCCAGCAGTTACTCGACAGGGTTGAACAATGAGCAGTTCTTC
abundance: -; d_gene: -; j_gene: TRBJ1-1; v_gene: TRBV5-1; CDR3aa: CASSLGTANTEAFF; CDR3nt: TGCGCCAGCAGCTTGGGGACAGCTAACACTGAAGCTTTCTTT
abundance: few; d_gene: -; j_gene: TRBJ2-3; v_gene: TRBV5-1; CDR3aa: CASSLAVNSDTQYF; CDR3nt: TGCGCCAGCAGCTTGGCAGTCAATTCAGATACGCAGTATTTT
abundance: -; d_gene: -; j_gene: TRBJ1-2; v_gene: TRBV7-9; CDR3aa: CASSLDWGSSANYGYTF; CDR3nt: TGTGCCAGCAGCTTAGACTGGGGCAGCTCAGCTAACTATGGCTACACCTTC
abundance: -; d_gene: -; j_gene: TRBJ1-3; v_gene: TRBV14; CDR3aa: CASSHFSSGNTIYF; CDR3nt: TGTGCCAGCAGCCATTTTTCGTCTGGAAACACCATATATTTT
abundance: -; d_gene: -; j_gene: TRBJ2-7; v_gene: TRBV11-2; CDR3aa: CASSSISGSIGQYF; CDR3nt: TGTGCCAGCAGCTCTATATCCGGTTCGATCGGGCAGTACTTC
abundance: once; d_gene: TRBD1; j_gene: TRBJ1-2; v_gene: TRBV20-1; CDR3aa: CSASQGGSYGYTF; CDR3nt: TGCAGTGCTAGTCAGGGGGGATCTTATGGCTACACCTTC
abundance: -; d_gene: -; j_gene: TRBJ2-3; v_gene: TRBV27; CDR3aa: CASSLSSTDTQYF; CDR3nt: TGTGCCAGCAGTTTGAGTAGCACAGATACGCAGTATTTT
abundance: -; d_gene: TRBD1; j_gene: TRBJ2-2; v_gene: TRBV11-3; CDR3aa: CASSLDAGGVLYGELFF; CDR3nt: TGTGCCAGCAGCTTAGATGCAGGGGGCGTTTTATACGGGGAGCTGTTTTTT
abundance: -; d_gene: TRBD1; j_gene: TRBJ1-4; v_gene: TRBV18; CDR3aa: CASSPGQGSNEKLFF; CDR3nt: TGTGCCAGCTCACCAGGACAGGGGAGTAATGAAAAACTGTTTTTT
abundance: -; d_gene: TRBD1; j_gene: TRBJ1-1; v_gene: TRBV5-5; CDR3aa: CASLEGTGENTEAFF; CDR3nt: TGTGCCAGCTTGGAAGGGACAGGGGAGAACACTGAAGCTTTCTTT
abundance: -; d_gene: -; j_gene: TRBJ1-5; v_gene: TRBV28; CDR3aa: CASSLERQPQHF; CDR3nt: TGTGCCAGCAGTTTAGAGAGGCAGCCCCAGCATTTT
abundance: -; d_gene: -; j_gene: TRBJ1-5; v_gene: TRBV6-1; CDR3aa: CASSELGDNNQPQHF; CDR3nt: TGTGCCAGCAGTGAACTGGGCGACAATAATCAGCCCCAGCATTTT
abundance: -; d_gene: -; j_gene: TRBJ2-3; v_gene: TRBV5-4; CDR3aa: CASSPGGRTDTQYF; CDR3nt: TGTGCCAGCAGCCCCGGGGGACGCACAGATACGCAGTATTTT
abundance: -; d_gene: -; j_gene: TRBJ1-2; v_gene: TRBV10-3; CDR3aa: CAIPDTSFNYGYTF; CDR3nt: TGTGCCATACCGGACACGAGCTTTAACTATGGCTACACCTTC
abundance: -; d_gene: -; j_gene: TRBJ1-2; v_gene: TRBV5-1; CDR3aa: CASSLVSSGGGYTF; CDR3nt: TGCGCCAGCAGCTTGGTGTCCTCCGGGGGTGGCTACACCTTC
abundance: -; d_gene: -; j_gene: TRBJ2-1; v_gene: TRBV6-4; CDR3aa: CASSDGAAEQFF; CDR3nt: TGTGCCAGCAGTGACGGGGCAGCTGAGCAGTTCTTC
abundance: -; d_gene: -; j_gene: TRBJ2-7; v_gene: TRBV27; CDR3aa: CASSLSGRGLYEQYF; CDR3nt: TGTGCCAGCAGTTTATCGGGTAGGGGTCTCTACGAGCAGTACTTC
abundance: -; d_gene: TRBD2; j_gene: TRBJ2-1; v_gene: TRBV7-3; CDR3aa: CASSPAPGLAAVGEQFF; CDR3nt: TGTGCCAGCAGCCCCGCCCCGGGACTAGCGGCCGTGGGGGAGCAGTTCTTC
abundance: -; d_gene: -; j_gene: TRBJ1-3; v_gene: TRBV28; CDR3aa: CASSLLEGSGNTIYF; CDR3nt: TGTGCCAGCAGTTTATTAGAGGGCTCTGGAAACACCATATATTTT
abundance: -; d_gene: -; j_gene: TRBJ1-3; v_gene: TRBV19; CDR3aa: CASPTPRGNTIYF; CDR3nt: TGTGCCAGTCCCACGCCCAGGGGAAACACCATATATTTT
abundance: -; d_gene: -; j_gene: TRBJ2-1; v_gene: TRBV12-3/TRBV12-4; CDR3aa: CASSPFHEQFF; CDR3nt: TGTGCCAGCAGTCCTTTTCATGAGCAGTTCTTC
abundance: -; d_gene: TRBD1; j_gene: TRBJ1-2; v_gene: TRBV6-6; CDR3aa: CASSPPSDFTGGENYGYTF; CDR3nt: TGTGCCAGCAGTCCACCGTCGGACTTCACAGGGGGCGAGAACTATGGCTACACCTTC
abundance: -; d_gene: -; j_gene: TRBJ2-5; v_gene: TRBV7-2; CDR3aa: CASSFARSGTQYF; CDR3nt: TGTGCCAGCAGCTTTGCGCGCTCGGGGACCCAGTACTTC
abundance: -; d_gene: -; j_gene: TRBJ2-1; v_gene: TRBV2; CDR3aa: CASSDFRENSYNEQFF; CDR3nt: TGTGCCAGCAGTGATTTCCGGGAAAACTCCTACAATGAGCAGTTCTTC
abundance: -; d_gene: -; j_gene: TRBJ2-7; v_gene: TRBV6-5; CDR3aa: CASSYSGSYSSYEQYF; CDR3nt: TGTGCCAGCAGTTACTCGGGCTCATATTCCTCCTACGAGCAGTACTTC
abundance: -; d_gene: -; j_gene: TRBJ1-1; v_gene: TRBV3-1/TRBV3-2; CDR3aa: CASSQVPGGSTEAFF; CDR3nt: TGTGCCAGCAGCCAAGTTCCCGGGGGTAGCACTGAAGCTTTCTTT
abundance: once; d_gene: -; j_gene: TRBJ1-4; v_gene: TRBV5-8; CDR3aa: CASSQGRENEKLFF; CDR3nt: TGTGCCAGCAGCCAGGGACGGGAGAATGAAAAACTGTTTTTT
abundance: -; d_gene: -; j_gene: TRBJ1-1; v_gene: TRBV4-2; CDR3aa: CASSQDAQGEAFF; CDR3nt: TGTGCCAGCAGCCAAGATGCGCAGGGAGAAGCTTTCTTT
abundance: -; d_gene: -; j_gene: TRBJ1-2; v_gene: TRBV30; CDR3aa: CAWSVGRTGGYTF; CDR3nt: TGTGCCTGGAGTGTAGGCAGGACGGGAGGCTACACCTTC
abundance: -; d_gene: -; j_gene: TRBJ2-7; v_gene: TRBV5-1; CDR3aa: CASSLGRGSEQYF; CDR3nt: TGCGCCAGCAGCTTGGGGAGAGGCTCCGAGCAGTACTTC
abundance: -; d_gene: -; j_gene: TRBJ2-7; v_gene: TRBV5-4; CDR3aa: CASSLQGSEEQYF; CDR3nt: TGTGCCAGCAGCTTACAGGGAAGCGAAGAGCAGTACTTC
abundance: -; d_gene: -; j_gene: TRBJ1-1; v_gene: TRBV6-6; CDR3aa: CASSYFAGRRRTEAFF; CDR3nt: TGTGCCAGCAGTTACTTTGCGGGGCGGAGAAGGACTGAAGCTTTCTTT
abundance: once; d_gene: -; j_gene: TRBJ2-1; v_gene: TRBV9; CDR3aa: CASSAPGLAARDEQFF; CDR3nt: TGTGCCAGCAGCGCCCCGGGACTTGCAGCTCGGGATGAGCAGTTCTTC
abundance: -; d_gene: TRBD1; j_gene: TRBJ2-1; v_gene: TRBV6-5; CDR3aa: CASSYSTGFYNEQFF; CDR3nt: TGTGCCAGCAGTTACTCGACAGGGTTCTACAATGAGCAGTTCTTC
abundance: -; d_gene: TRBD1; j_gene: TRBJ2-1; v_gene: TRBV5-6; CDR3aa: CASSALASYDRDNEQFF; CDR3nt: TGTGCCAGCAGCGCCCTTGCGTCCTACGACAGGGACAATGAGCAGTTCTTC
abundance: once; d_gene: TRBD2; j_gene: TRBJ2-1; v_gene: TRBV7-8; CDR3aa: CASSPKRGLAGTSYNEQFF; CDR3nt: TGTGCCAGCAGCCCCAAACGGGGACTAGCGGGGACCTCCTACAATGAGCAGTTCTTC
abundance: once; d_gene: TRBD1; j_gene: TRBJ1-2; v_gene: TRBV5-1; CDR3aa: CASSSFGTEGYTF; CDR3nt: TGCGCCAGCAGCTCGTTCGGGACAGAAGGCTACACCTTC
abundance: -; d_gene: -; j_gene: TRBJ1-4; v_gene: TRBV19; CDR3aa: CASRGAATNEKLFF; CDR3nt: TGTGCCAGTAGGGGTGCGGCAACTAATGAAAAACTGTTTTTT
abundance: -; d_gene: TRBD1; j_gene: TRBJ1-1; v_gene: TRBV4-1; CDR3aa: CASRDRGLDTEAFF; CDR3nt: TGCGCCAGCAGGGACAGGGGCCTAGACACTGAAGCTTTCTTT
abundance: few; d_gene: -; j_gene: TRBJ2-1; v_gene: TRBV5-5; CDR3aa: CASSLVLAPLGNEQFF; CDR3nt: TGTGCCAGCAGCTTGGTCCTAGCCCCACTGGGCAATGAGCAGTTCTTC
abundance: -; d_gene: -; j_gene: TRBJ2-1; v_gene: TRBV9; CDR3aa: CASSVATRHNEQFF; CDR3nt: TGTGCCAGCAGCGTAGCCACTAGGCACAATGAGCAGTTCTTC
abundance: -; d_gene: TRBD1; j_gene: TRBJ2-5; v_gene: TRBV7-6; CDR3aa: CASSPRTGGTQYF; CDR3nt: TGTGCCAGCAGCCCACGGACAGGGGGGACCCAGTACTTC
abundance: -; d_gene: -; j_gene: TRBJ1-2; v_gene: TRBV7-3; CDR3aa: CASSLNGRGNYGYTF; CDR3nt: TGTGCCAGCAGCTTGAACGGGCGGGGGAACTATGGCTACACCTTC
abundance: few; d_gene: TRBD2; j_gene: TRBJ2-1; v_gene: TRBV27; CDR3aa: CASSLGFRASGGLYNEQFF; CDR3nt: TGTGCCAGCAGTCTGGGTTTTCGGGCTAGCGGAGGTTTATACAATGAGCAGTTCTTC
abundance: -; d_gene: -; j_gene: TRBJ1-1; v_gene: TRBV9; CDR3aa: CASSAGSTGTEAFF; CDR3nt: TGTGCCAGCAGCGCCGGATCGACGGGAACTGAAGCTTTCTTT
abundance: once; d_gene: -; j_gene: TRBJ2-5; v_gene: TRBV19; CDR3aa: CASSQEAETQYF; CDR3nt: TGTGCCAGTAGTCAGGAGGCGGAGACCCAGTACTTC
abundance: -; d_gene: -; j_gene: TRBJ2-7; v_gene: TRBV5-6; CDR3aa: CASSPLAQGRIYEQYF; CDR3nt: TGTGCCAGCAGCCCCCTCGCCCAGGGGCGGATTTACGAGCAGTACTTC
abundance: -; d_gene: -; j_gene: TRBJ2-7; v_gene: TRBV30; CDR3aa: CAWEQGGLEQYF; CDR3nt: TGTGCCTGGGAGCAGGGGGGTCTCGAGCAGTACTTC
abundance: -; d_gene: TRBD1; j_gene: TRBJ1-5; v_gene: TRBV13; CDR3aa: CASSRTGFGQPQHF; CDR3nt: TGTGCCAGCAGCCGGACAGGGTTCGGTCAGCCCCAGCATTTT
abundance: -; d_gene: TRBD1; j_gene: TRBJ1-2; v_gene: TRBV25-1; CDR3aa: CASSELGDRNYGYTF; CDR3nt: TGTGCCAGCAGTGAATTGGGGGACAGGAACTATGGCTACACCTTC
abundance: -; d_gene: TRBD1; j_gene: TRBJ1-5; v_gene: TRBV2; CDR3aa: CASSERDRYSNQPQHF; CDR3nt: TGTGCCAGCAGTGAAAGGGACAGGTATAGCAATCAGCCCCAGCATTTT